The text below deals with one T cell receptor beta chain. This sample is drawn from a study of T-cell reconstitution after alpha-beta-depleted transplantation in children. Unique molecular identifiers were incorporated during preparation of the TCRbeta library. TCRdb ran MiXCR on the PCR reads and lists one entry per CDR3 protein. The sample lists about 500,000 distinct CDR3 sequences, approximately 32% occurring once. The TCR originated in a human donor who donated a stem cell graft to a child with aplastic anemia. Sequencing was performed on PBMCs from the stem cell graft donor, taken from the stem cell graft.

For the CDR3, the DNA is TGTGCCAGTAGTATAGAAGGTCGCAGCCAAGAGACCCAGTACTTC. Encoded protein: CASSIEGRSQETQYF. The chain carries TRBV19 and TRBJ2-5; D gene uncertain. The germline gives CDR1 LNHDA, CDR2 SQIVND (reference sequence). Trimming took 0 bases from V and 1 from J, leaving 9 bases between them. The CDR3 totals 15 residues.